This T cell receptor beta chain was recovered during a study of Graves' ophthalmopathy and Graves' hyperthyroidism. For the study at large: By definition, stable hyperthyroidism involved no ophthalmopathy within 18 months of follow-up. Findings of the study overall: Classification of ophthalmopathy versus stable hyperthyroidism by a 13-signature model yielded 85% to 90% sensitivity and just over 80% specificity.

This clonotype was picked up one time. Its antigen is not identified. The CDR3 loop spans 15 amino acids. Trimming cost V 5 bases and J 5 bases; bases outside gene matches: 8. Germline V gene sequence: CDR1 SEHNR, CDR2 FQNEAQ (reference sequence). The authors amplified TCR beta CDR3 regions, and they did so from RNA transcripts for repertoire sequencing. HTBI-primed RT-PCR formed the first round, and a multiplex PCR formed the second. MiXCR was run by TCRdb on the multiplex PCR reads, yielding one entry per CDR3 protein. The table lists 1 million to 1.3 million distinct CDR3 sequences, about 40% of them singletons. People with hyperthyroidism were aged 18 to 65 and newly diagnosed, under 2 months' duration. Clinical symptoms, serum thyroxine, TRAb, thyroid ultrasound and orbital computed tomography were relied on for diagnosis.

This clonotype was obtained from an adult man with Graves' hyperthyroidism. The gene calls are TRBV7-9 and TRBJ1-5, with 8 positions matching TRBD1. Sequences were obtained from peripheral blood or thyroid tissue (not recorded which). CDR3 protein: CASSPTGGWHQPQHF. For the CDR3, the DNA is TGTGCCAGCAGCCCCACAGGGGGTTGGCATCAGCCCCAGCATTTT. The full variable domain, with the rest looked up from reference TRBV7-9 and TRBJ1-5, is DTGVSQNPRHKITKRGQNVTFRCDPISEHNRLYWYRQTLGQGPEFLTYFQNEAQLEKSRLLSDRFSAERPKGSFSTLEIQRTEQGDSAMYLCASSPTGGWHQPQHFGDGTRLSIL.